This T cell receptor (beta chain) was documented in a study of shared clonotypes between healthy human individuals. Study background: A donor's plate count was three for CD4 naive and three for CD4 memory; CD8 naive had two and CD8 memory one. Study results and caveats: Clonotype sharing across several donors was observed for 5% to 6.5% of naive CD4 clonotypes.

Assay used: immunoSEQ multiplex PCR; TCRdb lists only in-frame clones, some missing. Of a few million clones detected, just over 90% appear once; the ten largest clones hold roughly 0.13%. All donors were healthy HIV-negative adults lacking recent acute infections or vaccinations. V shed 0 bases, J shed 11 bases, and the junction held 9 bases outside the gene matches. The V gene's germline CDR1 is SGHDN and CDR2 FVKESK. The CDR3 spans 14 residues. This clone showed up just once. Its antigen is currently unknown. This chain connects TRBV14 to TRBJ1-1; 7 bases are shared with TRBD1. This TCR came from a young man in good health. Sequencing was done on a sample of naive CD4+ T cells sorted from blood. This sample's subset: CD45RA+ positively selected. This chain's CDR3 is CASSQEGAGGDAFF. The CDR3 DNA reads TGTGCCAGCAGCCAAGAAGGGGCAGGGGGTGATGCTTTCTTT.